This passage covers 13 T cell receptor beta chains from one sample sequenced in a study of blood T cell repertoires in COVID-19. Sequencing used immunoSEQ multiplex PCR; TCRdb keeps in-frame clones, though not all of them. This sample carries hundreds of thousands of clones, roughly 86% of them seen once, and the ten largest clones take 11%. The sequenced sample was peripheral blood. These receptors came from a woman under 40 with COVID-19, enrolled during active disease.

The V call is TRBV5-1, the J call TRBJ1-6; possibly TRBD1 for D (5 bases). The CDR3 is 19 residues long. Germline CDR1 reads SGHRS; CDR2 reads YFSETQ. Trimming pared 3 bases from V and 7 bases from J, leaving 26 bases between. For the CDR3, the DNA is TGCGCCAGCAGCTACCGACCAGCGGGGGTGCGGCTTTGGAATTCACCCCTCCACTTT. Translating gives CASSYRPAGVRLWNSPLHF. The full variable domain, completed using reference TRBV5-1 and TRBJ1-6, is KAGVTQTPRYLIKTRGQQVTLSCSPISGHRSVSWYQQTPGQGLQFLFEYFSETQRNKGNFPGRFSGRQFSNSRSEMNVSTLELGDSALYLCASSYRPAGVRLWNSPLHFGNGTRLTVT.

A few counts support this clone. This chain joins TRBV11-2 and TRBJ2-1; D might be TRBD2 (6 bases). The CDR3 runs 16 residues. V shed 5 bases and J shed 2 bases, with 16 bases lying between them. The germline CDR1 and CDR2 sequences are SGHAT and FQNNGV. DNA of the CDR3: TGTGCCAGCAGCCTCCTCGGGGGACTTACCTACAATGAGCAGTTCTTC. Translating gives CASSLLGGLTYNEQFF. The complete variable domain, with remaining parts taken from reference TRBV11-2 and TRBJ2-1, reads EAGVAQSPRYKIIEKRQSVAFWCNPISGHATLYWYQQILGQGPKLLIQFQNNGVVDDSQLPKDRFSAERLKGVDSTLKIQPAKLEDSAVYLCASSLLGGLTYNEQFFGPGTRLTVL.

The V call is TRBV7-2, the J call TRBJ1-2, with D possibly TRBD1 on 6 matching bases. Germline CDR1 and CDR2: SGHTA and FQGNSA. V was shortened by 2 bases and J by 6 bases, with 13 bases between the two germline ends. This CDR3 has 14 residues. Here the CDR3 DNA reads TGTGCCAGCAGCTTAACTAGACAGGCTAATGGCTACACCTTC. This translates into CASSLTRQANGYTF. The whole variable domain, remainder taken from reference TRBV7-2 and TRBJ1-2, is GAGVSQSPSNKVTEKGKDVELRCDPISGHTALYWYRQSLGQGLEFLIYFQGNSAPDKSGLPSDRFSAERTGGSVSTLTIQRTQQEDSAVYLCASSLTRQANGYTFGSGTRLTVV.

The count of this clone is one. The V gene is TRBV27, the J gene TRBJ2-4, with 11 bases that match TRBD2. The CDR3 has 15 amino acids. V gave up 5 bases and J gave up 6 bases; unmatched junction bases: 6. CDR1 is MNHEY and CDR2 is SMNVEV in the germline V gene (reference sequence). CDR3 protein: CASSVTSGGPNIQYF. CDR3 in DNA: TGTGCCAGCAGTGTTACTAGCGGGGGTCCAAACATTCAGTACTTC.

The chain has TRBV6-5 and TRBJ1-2; 9 bases match TRBD1. Germline V gene sequence: CDR1 MNHEY, CDR2 SVGAGI. J gave up 4 bases and V 6 bases, and 3 bases lay outside the gene matches. This CDR3 comprises 13 residues. The CDR3 sequence is CASRTGQGYGYTF. The CDR3 DNA is TGTGCCAGCAGGACGGGACAGGGCTATGGCTACACCTTC.

This chain links TRBV11-1 with TRBJ2-7; the D is unclear. Germline V CDR1 and CDR2: SGHAT, FQDESV (reference sequence). The CDR3 consists of 15 residues. V was trimmed by 1 base and J by 2 bases, leaving 12 bases between them. CDR3 sequence reads: CASSLEMARTYEQYF. The CDR3 DNA follows: TGTGCCAGCAGCTTAGAGATGGCACGCACCTACGAGCAGTACTTC.

This clone was recorded once. J is TRBJ2-3 and V is TRBV5-5, with unresolved D. This CDR3 spans 16 amino acids. The V gene's germline CDR1 is SGHKS and CDR2 YYEKEE (reference sequence). Trimming removed 2 bases from V and 6 bases from J, with 19 bases in between. DNA of the CDR3: TGTGCCAGCAGCTTTTTAGCCAACTCTAGATACGATACGCAGTATTTT. It codes for CASSFLANSRYDTQYF. The full variable domain, with the rest looked up from reference TRBV5-5 and TRBJ2-3, is DAGVTQSPTHLIKTRGQQVTLRCSPISGHKSVSWYQQVLGQGPQFIFQYYEKEERGRGNFPDRFSARQFPNYSSELNVNALLLGDSALYLCASSFLANSRYDTQYFGPGTRLTVL.

The chain uses TRBV2 and TRBJ2-1; unclear D gene. The germline CDR1 and CDR2 sequences are SNHLY and FYNNEI. With 2 bases removed from V and 3 bases from J, the gap between germline ends came to 5 bases. The CDR3 extends over 13 amino acids. The chain's CDR3 is CASSESYYNEQFF. The CDR3 nucleotides read TGTGCCAGCAGTGAATCCTACTACAATGAGCAGTTCTTC.

The rearrangement joins TRBV5-4 to TRBJ2-5; D ambiguous. Trimming pared 4 bases from V and 6 bases from J, leaving 16 bases between. The CDR3 is 14 amino acids. The germline CDR1 and CDR2 sequences are SGHNT and YYREEE (reference sequence). As DNA, the CDR3 is TGTGCCAGCAGCAAACGGCATGAGGTAAAGACCCAGTACTTC. This translates into CASSKRHEVKTQYF.

The chain uses TRBV6-9 and TRBJ2-3; 7 bases are a match to TRBD1. Germline CDR1 is MNHGY and CDR2 is SVAAGI. J lost 5 bases, V lost 6 bases, and 20 bases had no gene match. There are 18 residues in the CDR3. The CDR3 loop reads CASSLEAPTGAKRDTQYF. The CDR3 DNA follows: TGTGCCAGCAGCCTCGAGGCCCCCACAGGGGCCAAAAGAGATACGCAGTATTTT.

CDR3 sequence reads: CASSFRSLAGLTGELFF. The CDR3 nucleotides read TGTGCCAGCAGTTTCCGATCGCTAGCGGGCTTAACCGGGGAGCTGTTTTTT. The chain joins TRBV28 to TRBJ2-2; 8 bases match TRBD2. The junction had 11 bases not matched to a gene; V was cut back by 3 bases and J by 5 bases. The CDR3 has 17 residues. Germline lookup yields CDR1 MDHEN and CDR2 SYDVKM.

V usage is TRBV10-3 and J usage is TRBJ1-5, with D uncertain. CDR3 length equals 14 residues. Trimming pared 2 bases from V and 2 bases from J, leaving 7 bases between. CDR1 and CDR2 from the germline V gene are ENHRY and SYGVKD. CDR3: CAISEAQGNQPQHF. The CDR3 DNA reads as TGTGCCATCAGTGAGGCCCAGGGCAATCAGCCCCAGCATTTT.

The chain couples TRBV7-8 to TRBJ2-1, with TRBD2 matching 7 bases. This CDR3 comprises 15 residues. CDR1 SGHVS and CDR2 FQNEAQ come from the germline V gene. V lost 2 bases and J lost 8; bases outside the gene matches: 9. Written as DNA, the CDR3 is TGTGCCAGCAGCTTAAGACTAGCACCTAACGATGAGCAGTTCTTC. It translates to CASSLRLAPNDEQFF.